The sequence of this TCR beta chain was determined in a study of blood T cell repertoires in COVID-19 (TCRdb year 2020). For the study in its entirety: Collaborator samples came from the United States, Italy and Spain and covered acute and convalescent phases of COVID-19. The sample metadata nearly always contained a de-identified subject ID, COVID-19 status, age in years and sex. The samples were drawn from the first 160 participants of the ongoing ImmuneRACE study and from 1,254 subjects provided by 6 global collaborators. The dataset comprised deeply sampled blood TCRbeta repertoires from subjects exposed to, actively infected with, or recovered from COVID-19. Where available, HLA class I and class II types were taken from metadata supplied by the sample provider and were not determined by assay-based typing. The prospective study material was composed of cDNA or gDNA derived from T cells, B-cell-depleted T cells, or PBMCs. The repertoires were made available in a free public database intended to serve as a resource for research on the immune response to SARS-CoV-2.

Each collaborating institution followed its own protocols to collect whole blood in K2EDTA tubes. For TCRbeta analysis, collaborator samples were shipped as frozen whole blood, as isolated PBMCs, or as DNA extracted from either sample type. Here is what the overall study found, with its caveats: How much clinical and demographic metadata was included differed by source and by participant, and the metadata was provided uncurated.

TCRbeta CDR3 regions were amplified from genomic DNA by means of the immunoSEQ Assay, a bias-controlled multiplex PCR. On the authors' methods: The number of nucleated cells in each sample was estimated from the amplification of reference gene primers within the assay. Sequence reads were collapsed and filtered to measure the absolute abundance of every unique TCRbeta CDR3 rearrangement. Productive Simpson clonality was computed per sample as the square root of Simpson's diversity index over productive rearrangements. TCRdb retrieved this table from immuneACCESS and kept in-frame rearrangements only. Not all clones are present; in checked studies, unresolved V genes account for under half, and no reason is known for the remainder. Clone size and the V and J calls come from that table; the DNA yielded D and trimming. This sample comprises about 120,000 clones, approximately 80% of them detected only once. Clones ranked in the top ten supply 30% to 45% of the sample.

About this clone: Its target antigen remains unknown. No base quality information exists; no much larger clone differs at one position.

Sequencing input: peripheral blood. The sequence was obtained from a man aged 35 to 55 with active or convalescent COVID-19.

The CDR3 reads as follows: CASRLGVIGQPQHF. The sequence in DNA is TGTGCCAGCAGGCTAGGGGTGATCGGTCAGCCCCAGCATTTT. The rearrangement combines TRBV28 with TRBJ1-5, and possibly TRBD1, on 5 matching bases. Including cysteine and phenylalanine, the CDR3 has 14 amino acids. Only the CDR3 DNA is retained, 42 bases long and in frame from the first base. V is cut by 6 bases and J by 6 bases, and the space between the germline ends is 15 bases. The germline V gene specifies MDHEN as CDR1 and SYDVKM as CDR2.